This TCR beta chain was sequenced during a study of memory CD4+ T cells and cytomegalovirus serostatus. V lost 5 bases and J lost 1, with 11 bases in between. The CDR3 loop spans 14 amino acids. The germline CDR1 and CDR2 sequences are SEHNR and FQNEAQ (reference sequence). The sort gate was single viable CD3+CD4+CD8-CD45RO+ cells for memory CD4+ T cells. The data were produced by immunoSEQ multiplex PCR, yet TCRdb's version contains in-frame clones alone and is incomplete. This table has 50,000 or so clones, over 60% appearing once. The sequenced sample consisted of memory CD4+ T cells from blood. The genes are TRBV7-9 and TRBJ1-1; D remains ambiguous. The origin of this receptor is an adult in good health and CMV-seropositive. DNA for the CDR3: TGTGCCAGCAGCATTCCTCTACCGAACACTGAAGCTTTCTTT. Residues: CASSIPLPNTEAFF.